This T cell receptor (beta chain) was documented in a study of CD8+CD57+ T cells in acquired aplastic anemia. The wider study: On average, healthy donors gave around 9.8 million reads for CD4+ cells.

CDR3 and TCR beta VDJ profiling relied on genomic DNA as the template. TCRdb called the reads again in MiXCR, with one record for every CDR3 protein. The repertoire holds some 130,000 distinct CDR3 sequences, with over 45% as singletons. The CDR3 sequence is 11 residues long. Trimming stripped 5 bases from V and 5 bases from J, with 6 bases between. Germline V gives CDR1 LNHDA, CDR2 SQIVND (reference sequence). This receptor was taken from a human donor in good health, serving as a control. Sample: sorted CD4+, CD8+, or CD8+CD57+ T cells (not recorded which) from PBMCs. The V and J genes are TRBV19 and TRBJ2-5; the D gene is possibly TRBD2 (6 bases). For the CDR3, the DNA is TGTGCCAGTAGTCGGGGGGAGACCCAGTACTTC. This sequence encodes CASSRGETQYF.